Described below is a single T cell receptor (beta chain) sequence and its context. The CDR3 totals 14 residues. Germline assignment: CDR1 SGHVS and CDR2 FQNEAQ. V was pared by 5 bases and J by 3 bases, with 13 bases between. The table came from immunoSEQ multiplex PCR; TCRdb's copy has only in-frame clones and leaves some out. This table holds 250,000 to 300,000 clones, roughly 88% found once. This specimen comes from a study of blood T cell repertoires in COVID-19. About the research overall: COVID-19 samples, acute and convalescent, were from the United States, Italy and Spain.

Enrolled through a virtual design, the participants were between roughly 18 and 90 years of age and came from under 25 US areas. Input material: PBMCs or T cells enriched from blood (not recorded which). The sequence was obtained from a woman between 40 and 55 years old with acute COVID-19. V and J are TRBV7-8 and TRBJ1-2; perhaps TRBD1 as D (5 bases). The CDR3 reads CASSGRDSHYGYTF. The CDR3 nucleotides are TGTGCCAGCAGCGGCCGGGACTCTCACTATGGCTACACCTTC.